The 25 T cell receptor beta chains presented below share a single source sample, sequenced in a study of read filtering for tumor transcriptome and immune sequencing. This library used roughly 400 ng RNA and molecular barcoded adaptors spanning alpha/delta and beta/gamma chains. MiXCR, applied by TCRdb to the reads, yields one record per CDR3 protein. Of roughly 130,000 distinct CDR3 sequences detected, under 15% appear once; the ten largest clones hold approximately 10%. Sequencing was performed on a population of CD138-negative cells sorted from bone marrow. These TCRs come from a donor at least 40 years old with multiple myeloma.

The table lists this clonotype with many counts. The rearrangement joins TRBV28 to TRBJ2-3, with TRBD2 identical over 9 bases. The CDR3 is made up of 16 amino acids. Germline V CDR1 and CDR2: MDHEN, SYDVKM. Trimming at V came to 5 bases and at J to 3 bases, leaving 9 bases not matched to a gene. CDR3 in DNA: TGTGCCAGCAGTCCCCGGCTAGCGGGAACGACAGATACGCAGTATTTT. This codes for CASSPRLAGTTDTQYF.

This clonotype was recorded many times. This sequence joins TRBV20-1 and TRBJ2-3; 9 bases are shared with TRBD2. Germline V gives CDR1 DFQATT, CDR2 SNEGSKA (reference sequence). The J segment lost 4 bases and the V segment lost 2 bases, leaving 7 bases of the junction unmatched. The CDR3 extends over 15 amino acids. Here the CDR3 reads CSARSAGGGADTQYF. The CDR3 DNA is TGCAGTGCTAGATCCGCGGGAGGGGGAGCAGATACGCAGTATTTT.

This clonotype occurred many times. The chain carries TRBV7-2 and TRBJ2-1, with TRBD1 as a possible D gene (6 bases). Germline assignment: CDR1 SGHTA and CDR2 FQGNSA. The CDR3 contains 15 residues. V was trimmed by 0 bases and J by 3 bases, leaving 9 bases between them. Here the CDR3 reads CASSLAGQNYNEQFF. CDR3 bases: TGTGCCAGCAGCTTAGCCGGACAGAACTACAATGAGCAGTTCTTC.

Remarks on this clonotype: This may come from a read error, since a much larger clone is one base off. The gene calls are TRBV6-1 and TRBJ2-2; 10 nucleotides line up with TRBD1. This CDR3 is built from 16 residues. Germline lookup yields CDR1 MNHNS and CDR2 SASEGT. For the CDR3, the DNA is TGTGCCGGCAGTGAAGTGAGGACAGGGGGCACCGGGGAGCTGTTTTTT. Translating it yields CAGSEVRTGGTGELFF.

This clonotype was seen more than once but under ten times. V and J are TRBV21-1 and TRBJ1-2; TRBD1 is the table's D call and was not checked against the DNA. TRBV21-1 is described as a pseudogene. There are 11 residues in the CDR3. The DNA for the CDR3 is TGTGCCAGCAGCACTCAGGGACCCAAGAACTTC. Translated, it gives CASSTQGPKNF.

This clonotype was observed many times. V is TRBV20-1 and J is TRBJ2-4; unclear D gene. The germline V gene encodes CDR1 DFQATT and CDR2 SNEGSKA (reference sequence). V dropped 6 bases and J dropped 0 bases, with 12 bases sitting between them. The CDR3 runs 14 residues. CDR3 residues: CSAESPIAKNIQYF. CDR3 nucleotide sequence: TGCAGTGCGGAATCCCCCATAGCCAAAAACATTCAGTACTTC.

This clonotype was recorded at least ten times. The V gene is TRBV19, the J gene TRBJ2-1; 7 nucleotides align to TRBD2. The CDR3 is 13 residues long. The V gene's germline CDR1 is LNHDA and CDR2 SQIVND (reference sequence). Trimming removed 3 bases from V and 9 bases from J; junction bases left unmatched: 5. As DNA, the CDR3 is TGTGCCAGTAGTATCAGGGACTATCCTGAGCAGTTCTTC. This encodes CASSIRDYPEQFF.

This clonotype was counted many times. The gene calls are TRBV20-1 and TRBJ2-1, with 10 positions matching TRBD2. Trimming at V came to 5 bases and at J to 6 bases, leaving 7 bases not matched to a gene. Germline V gene lookup returns CDR1 DFQATT and CDR2 SNEGSKA (reference sequence). The CDR3 sequence is 14 residues long. The CDR3 here is CSAGGLAEINEQFF. The CDR3 DNA follows: TGCAGTGCTGGCGGACTAGCGGAAATCAATGAGCAGTTCTTC.

This clonotype showed up just a few times. The V call is TRBV5-1, the J call TRBJ1-3; 7 bases are a match to TRBD1. Germline V lookup: CDR1 SGHRS, CDR2 YFSETQ. With V trimmed by 3 bases and J by 4 bases, 7 bases remained unmatched. The CDR3 runs to 15 residues. Here the CDR3 DNA reads TGCGCCAGCAGCTCAGCAGGGGGTTCAGGAAACACCATATATTTT. This sequence encodes CASSSAGGSGNTIYF.

This clonotype showed up many times. This rearrangement joins TRBV20-1 to TRBJ2-1; 7 nucleotides agree with TRBD1. Trimming took 2 bases from V and 0 from J; bases not matched to a gene: 10. Germline V CDR1 and CDR2: DFQATT, SNEGSKA (reference sequence). This CDR3 is 17 amino acids long. CDR3 sequence: CSARPPGQYSSYNEQFF. CDR3 sequence (DNA): TGCAGTGCTAGACCACCGGGACAGTACAGCTCCTACAATGAGCAGTTCTTC.

As to this clonotype: Only one base separates this from a far larger clonotype, so it likely reflects a read error. This chain joins TRBV7-2 and TRBJ2-3; no reliable D call. Per the germline V gene, CDR1 is SGHTA and CDR2 is FQGNSA. This CDR3 region has 14 residues. Here the CDR3 reads CACSLSDSTDTQYF. In nucleotides, the CDR3 is TGTGCCTGCAGCCTCTCGGACAGCACAGATACGCAGTATTTT.

This clonotype was detected many times. The chain uses TRBV29-1 and TRBJ1-1; TRBD1 aligns across 10 bases. Trimming cost V 7 bases and J 5 bases; bases outside gene matches: 4. CDR1 SQVTM and CDR2 ANQGSEA come from the germline V gene. This CDR3 spans 12 amino acids. For the CDR3, the DNA is TGCAGCGGCGGGACAGGGGAGACTGAAGCTTTCTTT. Translation gives CSGGTGETEAFF.

This clonotype occurred many times. The chain combines TRBV29-1 with TRBJ1-1; D might be TRBD1 (5 bases). This CDR3 has 14 amino acids. From germline, CDR1 is SQVTM and CDR2 ANQGSEA. Trimming removed 3 bases at V and 1 base at J, with 12 bases between. Written as DNA, the CDR3 is TGCAGCGTTGATCCTACAGGATCGAACACTGAAGCTTTCTTT. Amino acid sequence: CSVDPTGSNTEAFF. The full variable domain, rest sourced from reference TRBV29-1 and TRBJ1-1, is SAVISQKPSRDICQRGTSLTIQCQVDSQVTMMFWYRQQPGQSLTLIATANQGSEATYESGFVIDKFPISRPNLTFSTLTVSNMSPEDSSIYLCSVDPTGSNTEAFFGQGTRLTVV.

Comment on this clonotype: A much larger clone is a single base away; this may be a read error. V gene TRBV4-1 combines with J gene TRBJ2-2; D might be TRBD2 (6 bases). The CDR3 loop spans 16 amino acids. In germline, CDR1 is MGHRA, CDR2 YSYEKL. CDR3 nucleotide sequence: TGCGCCAGCAGCCACCCCCGGGGGATGAACACCGGGGAGCCGTTTTTT. Encoded protein: CASSHPRGMNTGEPFF.

This clonotype has a handful of counts. The rearrangement links TRBV5-1 to TRBJ2-1; 7 nucleotides match TRBD1. Matching the DNA end better, TRBJ2-7 makes the J call doubtful. Germline V gene sequence: CDR1 SGHRS, CDR2 YFSETQ. The CDR3 loop spans 12 amino acids. CDR3 sequence (DNA): TGCGCCATCAGACGGGACAGCGACGAGCAGTACTTC. Residues: CAIRRDSDEQYF.

This clonotype was observed many times. The chain joins TRBV12-3 or TRBV12-4 to TRBJ1-5, with D perhaps matching TRBD1 (5 bases). V was shortened by 3 bases and J by 4 bases, with 10 bases between the two germline ends. The CDR3 runs to 14 residues. This CDR3 is CASSFSRENQPQHF. CDR3 in DNA: TGTGCCAGCAGTTTCTCCAGGGAGAATCAGCCCCAGCATTTT.

As for this clonotype: This sequence may be a read error, since a much larger clone differs from it by one base. The chain recombines TRBV9 with TRBJ2-3; no definite D call. CDR1 and CDR2 (germline): SGDLS, YYNGEE. This CDR3 comprises 16 residues. The DNA for the CDR3 is TGTGCCTGCAGCGTAGAAGGTGAGGCTAGCACAGATACGCAGTATTTT. It is translated as CACSVEGEASTDTQYF.

At least ten counts were recorded for this clonotype. The chain couples TRBV15 to TRBJ1-5; D is unresolved. The ends were cut back, 0 bases at V and 10 bases at J, with 7 bases in the middle. The germline gives CDR1 LNHNV, CDR2 YYDKDF (reference sequence). This CDR3 has 12 amino acids. For the CDR3, the DNA is TGTGCCACCAGCAGAGATACTGGCCCCCAGCATTTT. Its translation is CATSRDTGPQHF.

The chain combines TRBV10-3 with TRBJ2-3, with D perhaps TRBD1 (6 bases). The CDR3 consists of 13 residues. Germline V gene sequence: CDR1 ENHRY, CDR2 SYGVKD. V was cut by 4 bases and J by 6 bases, with 11 bases left in between. CDR3 amino acids: CAISGYRDDTQYF. DNA for the CDR3: TGTGCCATCAGTGGTTACAGGGACGATACGCAGTATTTT.

Ten or more counts support this clonotype. This chain joins TRBV3-1 and TRBJ1-2, with TRBD1 matching over 7 bases. The CDR3 covers 13 residues. V gave up 1 base and J gave up 6 bases; unmatched junction bases: 2. Germline V gene sequence: CDR1 LGHDT, CDR2 YNNKEL (reference sequence). The CDR3 here is CASSQGQGDGYTF. The CDR3 DNA reads as TGTGCCAGCAGCCAAGGACAGGGTGATGGCTACACCTTC.

At least ten counts were recorded for this clonotype. The V call is TRBV2, the J call TRBJ2-1; 11 nucleotides line up with TRBD2. In germline, CDR1 is SNHLY, CDR2 FYNNEI. CDR3 size: 15 residues. The V gene end was trimmed by 7 bases and the J gene end by 3 bases; junction bases not matched to a gene: 5. The CDR3 coding sequence is TGTGCCAGCAAGAGGGGACTAGCGGTCTACAATGAGCAGTTCTTC. Its protein product is CASKRGLAVYNEQFF.

This clonotype came up many times. The genes are TRBV6-1 and TRBJ2-5; D may be TRBD2 (6 bases). The CDR3 extends over 15 amino acids. The V end lost 2 bases, the J end lost 1 base, and 11 bases lay between the germline ends. Germline lookup yields CDR1 MNHNS and CDR2 SASEGT. The CDR3 here is CASSEFSGFQETQYF. The CDR3 region has the DNA TGTGCCAGCAGTGAATTCAGCGGGTTCCAAGAGACCCAGTACTTC.

A word on this clonotype: A read error may explain this, as a much larger clone is one base away. No conserved phenylalanine or tryptophan is present at the end of the CDR3, so a read error is the likely explanation. It is unclear where the CDR3 begins or ends on the DNA, so no DNA is shown, and the CDR3 is as TCRdb lists it. The rearrangement uses TRBV12-3 or TRBV12-4 and TRBJ2-7; TRBD1 reflects the table's D call only, with no check against the DNA. 9 amino acids form the CDR3, both terminal residues included. This chain's CDR3 is CAGMGQGFA.

This clonotype has at least ten counts. The J gene is TRBJ2-7, the V gene TRBV11-2, with D perhaps matching TRBD1 (6 bases). CDR3 length equals 13 residues. The V and J ends lost 5 bases and 7 bases respectively, with 15 bases between them. The germline V gene has CDR1 SGHAT and CDR2 FQNNGV. CDR3 DNA: TGTGCCAGCAGCCCTGCGACAGGTGGGGAGCAGTACTTC. It yields the protein CASSPATGGEQYF.

This chain's CDR3 is CASRSGTGGVRTEAFF. The CDR3 DNA reads as TGTGCCAGCAGGTCCGGGACAGGGGGTGTGAGGACTGAAGCTTTCTTT. The chain employs TRBV2 and TRBJ1-1; the match to TRBD1 covers 11 bases. From germline, CDR1 is SNHLY and CDR2 FYNNEI. J lost 5 bases, V lost 6 bases, and 11 bases had no gene match. The CDR3 is 16 amino acids.